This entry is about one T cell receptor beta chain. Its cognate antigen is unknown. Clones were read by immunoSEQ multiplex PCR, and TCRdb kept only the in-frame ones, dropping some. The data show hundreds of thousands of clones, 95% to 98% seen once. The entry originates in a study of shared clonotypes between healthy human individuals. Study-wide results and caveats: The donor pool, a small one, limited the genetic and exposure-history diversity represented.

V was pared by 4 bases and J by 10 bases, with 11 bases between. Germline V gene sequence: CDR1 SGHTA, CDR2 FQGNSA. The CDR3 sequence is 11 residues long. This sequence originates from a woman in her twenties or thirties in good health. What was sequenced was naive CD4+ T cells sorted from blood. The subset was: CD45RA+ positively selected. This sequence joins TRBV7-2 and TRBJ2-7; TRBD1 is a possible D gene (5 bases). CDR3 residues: CASSSGREQYF. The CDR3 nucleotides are TGTGCCAGCAGCTCGGGCAGGGAACAGTACTTC.